Below are 28 T cell receptor beta chains sequenced from a single sample in a study of cytomegalovirus exposure and HLA in healthy donors. The PCR employed 60 Vbeta primers together with 13 Jbeta primers. The protocol was immunoSEQ multiplex PCR, while the TCRdb copy is restricted to in-frame clones and leaves out a portion. The sample totals 150,000 to 200,000 clones. Specimen: PBMCs. All receptors derive from a woman under 30 in good health and CMV-seropositive.

The chain uses TRBV4-1 and TRBJ2-5; perhaps TRBD2 as D (6 bases). The end of the DNA fits TRBJ2-7 better, so the J call may be wrong. The length of the CDR3 is 13 residues. Germline loops: CDR1 MGHRA, CDR2 YSYEKL. The chain's CDR3 is CASSRGVDYEQYF. DNA for the CDR3: TGCGCCAGCAGCCGCGGGGTGGACTACGAGCAGTACTTC.

The chain joins TRBV19 to TRBJ1-2; D ambiguous. The ends were cut back, 7 bases at V and 4 bases at J, with 10 bases in the middle. The CDR3 sequence is 12 residues long. Germline-derived CDR1 and CDR2 are LNHDA and SQIVND (reference sequence). The CDR3 here is CASTLGTYGYTF. CDR3 nucleotide sequence: TGTGCCAGTACCCTGGGCACCTATGGCTACACCTTC.

The chain links TRBV28 to TRBJ2-2; TRBD2 matches 14 bases. Trimming took 6 bases from V and 1 from J; bases not matched to a gene: 1. The CDR3 sequence is 16 residues long. Per germline, CDR1 MDHEN and CDR2 SYDVKM. In DNA, the CDR3 is TGTGCCAGCAGAGGGACTAGCGGGAGGAACACCGGGGAGCTGTTTTTT. As protein: CASRGTSGRNTGELFF.

The chain links TRBV18 to TRBJ1-3, with D hard to call. V was trimmed by 3 bases and J by 0 bases, leaving 18 bases between them. The germline gives CDR1 KGHSH, CDR2 LQKENI. The CDR3 consists of 18 residues. Here the CDR3 DNA reads TGTGCCAGCTCACCTAACTCTCCATATTACCACTCTGGAAACACCATATATTTT. Its protein product is CASSPNSPYYHSGNTIYF. Full variable domain (outside the CDR3, taken from reference TRBV18 and TRBJ1-3): NAGVMQNPRHLVRRRGQEARLRCSPMKGHSHVYWYRQLPEEGLKFMVYLQKENIIDESGMPKERFSAEFPKEGPSILRIQQVVRGDSAAYFCASSPNSPYYHSGNTIYFGEGSWLTVV.

The CDR3 sequence is CASTIKDRSPYEQYF. For the CDR3, the DNA is TGTGCCAGCACTATTAAGGACAGGTCACCCTACGAGCAGTACTTC. This rearrangement joins TRBV6-1 to TRBJ2-7; 7 bases are a match to TRBD1. J lost 2 bases, V lost 7 bases, and 11 bases had no gene match. CDR1 and CDR2 (germline): MNHNS, SASEGT. The CDR3 has 15 amino acids.

The V gene is TRBV7-2, the J gene TRBJ1-1; tentatively, D is TRBD1 (5 bases). With 3 bases removed from V and 6 bases from J, the gap between germline ends came to 8 bases. The CDR3 sequence is 12 residues long. Germline V gene sequence: CDR1 SGHTA, CDR2 FQGNSA. The CDR3 is CASSLGGPEAFF. The CDR3 DNA is TGTGCCAGCAGCTTGGGGGGACCTGAAGCTTTCTTT.

The chain is built from TRBV19 and TRBJ1-1, with 7 bases identical to TRBD1. In germline, CDR1 is LNHDA, CDR2 SQIVND (reference sequence). The J segment lost 4 bases and the V segment lost 2 bases, leaving 4 bases of the junction unmatched. The CDR3 length is 14 residues. CDR3 in DNA: TGTGCCAGTAGTATACAACAGGGGACCACTGAAGCTTTCTTT. It translates to CASSIQQGTTEAFF.

This chain connects TRBV6-6 to TRBJ1-3; D not certain. CDR1 and CDR2 from the germline V gene are MNHNY and SVGAGI (reference sequence). The CDR3 spans 12 residues. V lost 2 bases to trimming and J lost 4 bases, with 3 bases between them. In DNA, the CDR3 is TGTGCCAGCAGTTACGAGGGAAACACCATATATTTT. Its protein is CASSYEGNTIYF.

The chain is built from TRBV21-1 and TRBJ2-2; TRBD2 reflects the table's D call only, with no check against the DNA. TRBV21-1 is marked as a pseudogene. The CDR3 runs to 18 residues. The CDR3 is CASSKALQSGEYTGELFF. The CDR3 DNA reads as TGTGCCAGCAGCAAAGCGCTACAGAGCGGAGAATACACCGGGGAGCTGTTTTTT.

The V gene is TRBV6-1, the J gene TRBJ1-1; D may be TRBD1 (6 bases). V lost 7 bases and J lost 0, with 12 bases in between. This CDR3 is 14 amino acids long. Germline V gives CDR1 MNHNS, CDR2 SASEGT. The CDR3 sequence: CASNLQGLNTEAFF. Written as DNA, the CDR3 is TGTGCCAGCAACTTACAGGGATTGAACACTGAAGCTTTCTTT.

This chain links TRBV19 with TRBJ2-1, with 13 bases lining up with TRBD2. The V and J ends lost 5 bases and 7 bases, in that order; junction bases with no gene match: 5. Germline V gene lookup returns CDR1 LNHDA and CDR2 SQIVND (reference sequence). The CDR3 runs 15 residues. The CDR3 loop reads CASSPGTSGINEQFF. CDR3 bases: TGTGCCAGTAGTCCCGGGACTAGCGGGATAAATGAGCAGTTCTTC.

This chain connects TRBV6-6 to TRBJ2-7; 9 bases align to TRBD1. Germline V lookup: CDR1 MNHNY, CDR2 SVGAGI (reference sequence). Unmatched junction bases numbered 1, after V lost 0 bases and J lost 1 base. The CDR3 covers 15 residues. CDR3 nucleotide sequence: TGTGCCAGCAGTTACTCGGGACAGGGATCCTACGAGCAGTACTTC. Amino acids: CASSYSGQGSYEQYF.

The CDR3 spells CASSEDLEQYF. DNA for the CDR3: TGTGCCAGCAGCGAGGACTTGGAGCAGTACTTC. The chain joins TRBV7-2 to TRBJ2-7; D might be TRBD2 (5 bases). Trimming pared 5 bases from V and 7 bases from J, leaving 9 bases between. CDR1 SGHTA and CDR2 FQGNSA come from the germline V gene. The CDR3 loop spans 11 amino acids.

The chain uses TRBV30 and TRBJ1-5, with D possibly being TRBD1 (6 bases). Germline CDR1 GTSNPN, CDR2 SVGIG (reference sequence). Trimming cost V 0 bases and J 2 bases, with 11 bases left between them. CDR3 size: 15 residues. CDR3 sequence (DNA): TGTGCCTGGAGTGTCCCAGGGGTAGGCAATCAGCCCCAGCATTTT. Protein product: CAWSVPGVGNQPQHF.

The genes are TRBV7-9 and TRBJ2-1; possibly TRBD2 for D (5 bases). The CDR3 is 13 residues long. Germline values: CDR1 SEHNR, CDR2 FQNEAQ (reference sequence). Deletions cut 7 bases from V and 6 bases from J, with 13 bases between. The CDR3 bases are TGTGCCAGCAAGAATCGGGGTGGCAATGAGCAGTTCTTC. This sequence encodes CASKNRGGNEQFF.

A word on this clone: Other DNA sequences within the sample encode an identical CDR3. The chain couples TRBV6-4 to TRBJ2-1; 11 bases are shared with TRBD2. The length of the CDR3 is 15 residues. From germline, CDR1 is MRHNA and CDR2 SNTAGT. The V and J ends lost 5 bases and 4 bases, in that order; junction bases with no gene match: 4. CDR3 protein: CASSLLAGAYNEQFF. DNA of the CDR3: TGTGCCAGCAGTTTACTAGCGGGGGCATACAATGAGCAGTTCTTC.

This chain connects TRBV12-5 to TRBJ2-1, with 10 bases that match TRBD2. Trimming cost V 7 bases and J 7 bases; bases outside gene matches: 4. This CDR3 is built from 13 residues. Germline V gene lookup returns CDR1 LGHNT and CDR2 FRNRAP. CDR3 DNA: TGTGCTAGTGCCCGTAGCGGGAGGAATGAGCAGTTCTTC. This sequence encodes CASARSGRNEQFF.

V is TRBV5-1 and J is TRBJ1-4; D is possibly TRBD1 (6 bases). The germline gives CDR1 SGHRS, CDR2 YFSETQ. This CDR3 comprises 16 residues. The V end lost 7 bases, the J end lost 8 bases, and 24 bases lay between the germline ends. The CDR3 nucleotides read TGCGCCAGCGGGGGGGACACCCCGAGGGGAAAGGAAAAACTGTTTTTT. Its protein is CASGGDTPRGKEKLFF.

The chain links TRBV6-5 to TRBJ1-1; 8 bases fit TRBD1. From germline, CDR1 is MNHEY and CDR2 SVGAGI. The CDR3 covers 14 residues. The J segment lost 5 bases and the V segment lost 4 bases, leaving 6 bases of the junction unmatched. The CDR3 sequence is CASSLGQGGTEAFF. The CDR3 DNA follows: TGTGCCAGCAGTTTAGGACAGGGTGGTACTGAAGCTTTCTTT.

The chain combines TRBV5-4 with TRBJ1-2; D is ambiguous. CDR3 size: 12 residues. Germline CDR1 SGHNT, CDR2 YYREEE (reference sequence). V was pared by 4 bases and J by 8 bases, with 12 bases between. The CDR3 loop is CASSQRTDGYTF. CDR3 nucleotide sequence: TGTGCCAGCAGCCAGCGGACGGACGGCTACACCTTC.

The chain employs TRBV19 and TRBJ1-6; a weak D match, TRBD1 (5 bases). The CDR3 length is 14 residues. Germline assignment: CDR1 LNHDA and CDR2 SQIVND (reference sequence). V dropped 6 bases and J dropped 4 bases, with 10 bases sitting between them. CDR3 DNA: TGTGCCAGTAGAGGGGCCTTGTATAATTCACCCCTCCACTTT. Translating it yields CASRGALYNSPLHF. Full variable domain (rest looked up from reference TRBV19 and TRBJ1-6): DGGITQSPKYLFRKEGQNVTLSCEQNLNHDAMYWYRQDPGQGLRLIYYSQIVNDFQKGDIAEGYSVSREKKESFPLTVTSAQKNPTAFYLCASRGALYNSPLHFGNGTRLTVT.

The genes are TRBV4-3 and TRBJ2-3; TRBD2 agrees at 10 bases. The CDR3 has 15 amino acids. V was pared by 4 bases and J by 6 bases, with 7 bases of the junction left unmatched. Germline V gene sequence: CDR1 LGHNA, CDR2 YSLEER. Here the CDR3 DNA reads TGCGCCAGCAGCCGGAGCGGGGGGGCCGGGGATACGCAGTATTTT. Amino acid sequence: CASSRSGGAGDTQYF.

The chain couples TRBV2 to TRBJ2-1; possible D gene TRBD1, 7 bases. Between the trimmed V and J ends, which lost 3 bases and 7 bases, there was a span of 22 bases. CDR1 is SNHLY, CDR2 FYNNEI, per germline. There are 17 residues in the CDR3. The CDR3 loop is CASSDAFQGGGGNEQFF. CDR3 nucleotide sequence: TGTGCCAGCAGTGATGCCTTCCAGGGGGGCGGTGGGAATGAGCAGTTCTTC.

The gene calls are TRBV30 and TRBJ2-5; TRBD1 matches 7 bases. The J call may not be correct, given that the DNA end is closer to TRBJ2-7. This CDR3 contains 14 residues. Per germline, CDR1 GTSNPN and CDR2 SVGIG (reference sequence). CDR3: CAWSAWDSPDEQYF. The CDR3 region has the DNA TGTGCCTGGAGTGCCTGGGACAGCCCGGACGAGCAGTACTTC.

V and J are TRBV2 and TRBJ1-1; D gene ambiguous. V was shortened by 8 bases and J by 8 bases, with 9 bases between the two germline ends. There are 10 residues in the CDR3. CDR1 and CDR2 from the germline V gene are SNHLY and FYNNEI. CDR3 amino acids: CASSRGEAFF. For the CDR3, the DNA is TGTGCCAGCTCCCGCGGCGAAGCTTTCTTT. Based on the CDR3 plus reference TRBV2 and TRBJ1-1, the full variable domain is EPEVTQTPSHQVTQMGQEVILRCVPISNHLYFYWYRQILGQKVEFLVSFYNNEISEKSEIFDDQFSVERPDGSNFTLKIRSTKLEDSAMYFCASSRGEAFFGQGTRLTVV.

V usage is TRBV19 and J usage is TRBJ1-5; D uncertain. This CDR3 contains 13 residues. Germline loops: CDR1 LNHDA, CDR2 SQIVND (reference sequence). V lost 5 bases and J lost 0, with 5 bases in between. The CDR3 nucleotides read TGTGCCAGTAGTTTTAATAGCAATCAGCCCCAGCATTTT. Residues: CASSFNSNQPQHF.

This chain links TRBV5-1 with TRBJ1-1; D uncertain. The CDR3 sequence is 14 residues long. Trimming removed 1 base at V and 8 bases at J, with 15 bases between. The germline gives CDR1 SGHRS, CDR2 YFSETQ. The chain's CDR3 is CASSLSSEGGEAFF. CDR3 nucleotides: TGCGCCAGCAGCTTGTCGTCAGAGGGAGGAGAAGCTTTCTTT.

The genes are TRBV5-1 and TRBJ1-1; 9 nucleotides match TRBD1. The CDR3 covers 14 residues. The J segment lost 1 base and the V segment lost 4 bases, leaving 2 bases of the junction unmatched. The germline gives CDR1 SGHRS, CDR2 YFSETQ. The CDR3 reads CASSVGQGNTEAFF. The CDR3 coding sequence is TGCGCCAGCAGCGTGGGACAGGGGAACACTGAAGCTTTCTTT.